The 20 T cell receptor beta chains below all came from one sample that was sequenced in a study of T cell repertoires in cytomegalovirus infection. The antigens of these receptors remain unknown. TCRdb redid the calling of the reads with MiXCR, one entry per CDR3 protein. The sample holds a few hundred thousand distinct CDR3 sequences, roughly a third seen once. The sample consisted of cultured PBMCs, taken from culture after CMV antigen stimulation. These receptors were taken from a human donor in good health (CMV status not recorded). Some clones in this sample may be carry-over from other donors' samples.

The chain joins TRBV27 to TRBJ2-3; a possible D gene is TRBD1 (5 bases). The CDR3 runs 13 residues. CDR1 is MNHEY and CDR2 is SMNVEV in the germline V gene (reference sequence). The germline V and J ends were trimmed by 6 bases and 6 bases, with 13 bases remaining between them. DNA for the CDR3: TGTGCCAGCAGCAGAACTAACAGGGATACGCAGTATTTT. Translated, it gives CASSRTNRDTQYF.

V gene TRBV11-1 combines with J gene TRBJ2-7; a weak D match, TRBD2 (6 bases). V was pared by 10 bases and J by 2 bases, with 18 bases between. This CDR3 has 14 amino acids. CDR1 and CDR2 (germline): SGHAT, FQDESV (reference sequence). The CDR3 DNA follows: TGTGCCATCGGTAAAACGGGACTCGCCTACGAGCAGTACTTC. It is translated as CAIGKTGLAYEQYF. Full variable domain (outside the CDR3, taken from reference TRBV11-1 and TRBJ2-7): EAEVAQSPRYKITEKSQAVAFWCDPISGHATLYWYRQILGQGPELLVQFQDESVVDDSQLPKDRFSAERLKGVDSTLKIQPAELGDSAMYLCAIGKTGLAYEQYFGPGTRLTVT.

As concerns this clonotype: A clone one base away is much larger, so this may be a read error. The chain links TRBV7-2 to TRBJ1-1, with D possibly matching TRBD1 (6 bases). This CDR3 is built from 16 residues. The germline CDR1 and CDR2 sequences are SGHTA and FQGNSA. CDR3 coding DNA: TGTGCCAGGAGCTTCCGGGGGGCACAAACTTACACTGAAGCTTTCTTT. Protein sequence: CARSFRGAQTYTEAFF.

This clonotype was seen a handful of times. This chain joins TRBV28 and TRBJ2-1, with TRBD2 identical over 11 bases. The junction had 9 bases not matched to a gene; V was cut back by 3 bases and J by 8 bases. Germline CDR1 reads MDHEN; CDR2 reads SYDVKM. CDR3 length equals 16 residues. The CDR3 coding sequence is TGTGCCAGCAGTTTCCCTCCCTTAGCGGGAGGGGATGAGCAGTTCTTC. It codes for CASSFPPLAGGDEQFF.

This clonotype was detected only a few times. The chain recombines TRBV19 with TRBJ2-1; tentatively, D is TRBD2 (5 bases). Trimming removed 0 bases from V and 3 bases from J, with 18 bases in between. This CDR3 is built from 18 residues. The germline CDR1 and CDR2 sequences are LNHDA and SQIVND (reference sequence). The CDR3 region has the DNA TGTGCCAGTAGTATAGATTTGGCTGGAGGACCGAGCTACAATGAGCAGTTCTTC. This gives the protein CASSIDLAGGPSYNEQFF.

The chain links TRBV20-1 to TRBJ1-5; D is unclear. V was cut by 5 bases and J by 0 bases, with 14 bases left in between. CDR1 and CDR2 from the germline V gene are DFQATT and SNEGSKA (reference sequence). The CDR3 runs to 15 residues. CDR3 amino acids: CSAAAAIHSNQPQHF. Written as DNA, the CDR3 is TGCAGTGCTGCCGCGGCCATACATAGCAATCAGCCCCAGCATTTT.

Only a few counts were recorded for this clonotype. The rearrangement uses TRBV27 and TRBJ2-7, with TRBD1 as a possible D gene (6 bases). The CDR3 runs to 16 residues. The germline V and J ends were trimmed by 5 bases and 0 bases, with 17 bases remaining between them. Germline values: CDR1 MNHEY, CDR2 SMNVEV (reference sequence). The CDR3: CASSASPGTSSYEQYF. The CDR3 DNA sequence: TGTGCCAGCAGTGCATCCCCGGGGACAAGCTCCTACGAGCAGTACTTC.

Only a few counts were recorded for this clonotype. This chain uses TRBV4-3 with TRBJ2-3, with D hard to call. The V end lost 4 bases, the J end lost 2 bases, and 13 bases lay between the germline ends. Germline lookup yields CDR1 LGHNA and CDR2 YSLEER. The CDR3 extends over 15 amino acids. CDR3 residues: CASSRAWGNTDTQYF. DNA for the CDR3: TGCGCCAGCAGCCGCGCGTGGGGAAACACAGATACGCAGTATTTT.

This clonotype was picked up many times. The J gene is TRBJ1-4, the V gene TRBV7-2, with 9 nucleotides matching TRBD1. The CDR3 has 13 residues. V dropped 6 bases and J dropped 8; count of bases not matched to a gene: 4. Germline-derived CDR1 and CDR2 are SGHTA and FQGNSA. The CDR3 is CASRPGQGEKLFF. CDR3 coding DNA: TGTGCCAGCAGGCCGGGACAGGGAGAAAAACTGTTTTTT.

The chain couples TRBV29-1 to TRBJ2-7; perhaps TRBD1 as D (5 bases). The CDR3 is made up of 12 amino acids. Germline assignment: CDR1 SQVTM and CDR2 ANQGSEA. Trimming stripped 4 bases from V and 5 bases from J, with 12 bases between. The CDR3 loop reads CSVGQPRNEQYF. The CDR3 DNA reads TGCAGCGTTGGACAGCCCAGAAACGAGCAGTACTTC.

J is TRBJ2-1 and V is TRBV20-1; 8 bases are shared with TRBD1. Germline lookup yields CDR1 DFQATT and CDR2 SNEGSKA (reference sequence). V dropped 6 bases and J dropped 8; count of bases not matched to a gene: 12. CDR3 length: 14 amino acids. In DNA form, the CDR3 reads TGCAGTGCCGAGCCCGGACAGGGAACTTATGAGCAGTTCTTC. Residues: CSAEPGQGTYEQFF.

V gene TRBV4-2 combines with J gene TRBJ2-2; tentatively, D is TRBD1 or TRBD2 (5 bases each). V dropped 4 bases and J dropped 6 bases, with 24 bases sitting between them. The CDR3 loop spans 18 amino acids. Germline V CDR1 and CDR2: LGHNA, YNFKEQ. The DNA of the CDR3 is TGTGCCAGCAGCCGGGGACGCTCCGAAGGAACCTTTGCCGGGGAGCTGTTTTTT. The encoded protein is CASSRGRSEGTFAGELFF.

The J gene is TRBJ2-1, the V gene TRBV7-2, with 8 bases that match TRBD2. The CDR3 consists of 14 residues. Looked up from germline, CDR1 is SGHTA and CDR2 is FQGNSA. The V gene end was trimmed by 3 bases and the J gene end by 2 bases; junction bases not matched to a gene: 0. This chain's CDR3 is CASSFSGAYNEQFF. The CDR3 DNA is TGTGCCAGCAGCTTTAGCGGGGCCTACAATGAGCAGTTCTTC.

This clonotype was found many times. The rearrangement links TRBV7-2 to TRBJ2-5, with TRBD2 identical over 8 bases. V was pared by 5 bases and J by 2 bases, with 10 bases of the junction left unmatched. This CDR3 comprises 16 residues. The germline gives CDR1 SGHTA, CDR2 FQGNSA. CDR3 DNA: TGTGCCAGCAGCCGTAGCCAACTAGCGGAGCAAGAGACCCAGTACTTC. Amino acids: CASSRSQLAEQETQYF.

The chain uses TRBV7-7 and TRBJ2-1; D unresolved. This CDR3 contains 15 residues. The germline gives CDR1 SSHAT, CDR2 FNYEAQ (reference sequence). V was trimmed by 5 bases and J by 7 bases, leaving 18 bases between them. The CDR3 sequence: CASSPHLGTPNEQFF. In DNA form, the CDR3 reads TGTGCCAGCAGCCCTCACCTGGGCACCCCTAATGAGCAGTTCTTC.

J is TRBJ2-7 and V is TRBV15, with 7 bases matching TRBD2. The CDR3 is 14 amino acids. The V and J ends lost 2 bases and 6 bases, in that order; junction bases with no gene match: 7. Germline V CDR1 and CDR2: LNHNV, YYDKDF (reference sequence). CDR3 nucleotide sequence: TGTGCCACCAGCAGAACCCTGGGGGGGACCGAGCAGTACTTC. Translating gives CATSRTLGGTEQYF.

The chain combines TRBV6-2 or TRBV6-3 with TRBJ2-7; D call uncertain. Germline-derived CDR1 and CDR2 are MNHEY and SVGEGT. The CDR3 is 13 residues long. Trimming stripped 2 bases from V and 3 bases from J, with 8 bases between. The CDR3 is CASSYTNGYEQYF. The CDR3 DNA reads TGTGCCAGCAGTTACACCAACGGCTACGAGCAGTACTTC.

The chain has TRBV20-1 and TRBJ2-5; no reliable D call. The CDR3 spans 12 residues. Germline V gives CDR1 DFQATT, CDR2 SNEGSKA (reference sequence). V lost 3 bases and J 3 bases, leaving 8 bases between the germline ends. CDR3 residues: CSASNGKETQYF. In nucleotides, the CDR3 is TGCAGTGCTAGTAACGGAAAAGAGACCCAGTACTTC.

This clonotype was seen many times. The J gene is TRBJ2-2, the V gene TRBV7-2; maybe TRBD1 (6 bases). The CDR3 contains 15 residues. Deletions cut 1 base from V and 3 bases from J, with 9 bases between. From germline, CDR1 is SGHTA and CDR2 FQGNSA. CDR3 DNA sequence: TGTGCCAGCAGCTTAGAGACAGGCTACACCGGGGAGCTGTTTTTT. Translating gives CASSLETGYTGELFF.

This sequence joins TRBV20-1 and TRBJ1-1; D is unclear. The CDR3 spans 14 residues. Germline V gene lookup returns CDR1 DFQATT and CDR2 SNEGSKA (reference sequence). V was pared by 1 base and J by 1 base, with 10 bases between. The CDR3 DNA reads as TGCAGTGCTAGAGGTAGGACCTCGAACACTGAAGCTTTCTTT. Residues: CSARGRTSNTEAFF.